This T cell receptor beta chain is drawn from a study of T cells in Graves' hyperthyroidism and ophthalmopathy. Study-wide results and caveats: Ophthalmopathy and stable hyperthyroidism were separated by a 13 V-J model.

It was RNA transcripts that yielded the amplified TCR beta CDR3 regions. Researchers ran a first-round RT-PCR on the TCR CDR3 using the HTBI primer set. TCRdb re-called the multiplex PCR reads with MiXCR, one entry per CDR3 protein. The sample holds some 550,000 distinct CDR3 sequences, less than 25% seen once. This clonotype came up a few times. What it binds is unknown. The CDR3 is 13 residues long. Germline assignment: CDR1 SGHTA and CDR2 FQGNSA. Trimming removed 5 bases at V and 2 bases at J, with 6 bases between. Over 18 months, lack of ophthalmopathy progression marked Graves' hyperthyroidism as stable. Fresh peripheral blood, approximately 10 ml, was the source of the PBMCs.

The chain combines TRBV7-2 with TRBJ2-2; D unresolved. Input material: blood. This receptor was identified in a man aged 18 to 30 with Graves' hyperthyroidism. CDR3 coding DNA: TGTGCCAGCAGCGAACATAACACCGGGGAGCTGTTTTTT. This gives the protein CASSEHNTGELFF.